Each of the 20 T cell receptor beta chains below was sequenced from the same sample in a study of early T cells in non-severe SARS-CoV-2 infection. TCRdb re-called the 5' RACE reads with MiXCR, one entry per CDR3 protein. Of some 98,000 distinct CDR3 sequences listed, around 17% are singletons. Source material: whole blood. Receptor source: an adult who was a healthcare worker with PCR-confirmed SARS-CoV-2 infection or an uninfected control (not recorded which).

The chain uses TRBV19 and TRBJ2-6, with D possibly TRBD1 on 5 matching bases. V gave up 6 bases and J gave up 0 bases, with 12 bases separating them. Germline loops: CDR1 LNHDA, CDR2 SQIVND (reference sequence). CDR3 length: 16 amino acids. In nucleotides, the CDR3 is TGTGCCAGTAGCCCGACAGCAATCTCTGGGGCCAACGTCCTGACTTTC. Translated: CASSPTAISGANVLTF. The full variable domain, completed using reference TRBV19 and TRBJ2-6, is DGGITQSPKYLFRKEGQNVTLSCEQNLNHDAMYWYRQDPGQGLRLIYYSQIVNDFQKGDIAEGYSVSREKKESFPLTVTSAQKNPTAFYLCASSPTAISGANVLTFGAGSRLTVL.

V gene TRBV28 combines with J gene TRBJ1-2, with TRBD1 as a possible D gene (5 bases). V was shortened by 7 bases and J by 9 bases, with 12 bases between the two germline ends. This CDR3 has 11 residues. Per the germline V gene, CDR1 is MDHEN and CDR2 is SYDVKM. In DNA, the CDR3 is TGTGCCAGCACCCTGGGGCTAAGCTACACCTTC. The encoded protein is CASTLGLSYTF.

The chain is built from TRBV19 and TRBJ1-5; tentatively, D is TRBD1 (6 bases). Germline loops: CDR1 LNHDA, CDR2 SQIVND (reference sequence). Trimming stripped 3 bases from V and 1 base from J, with 19 bases between. The CDR3 is made up of 18 amino acids. CDR3 nucleotide sequence: TGTGCCAGTAGTATGAACGCGATGGCGGGGGCAAGCAATCAGCCCCAGCATTTT. This sequence encodes CASSMNAMAGASNQPQHF.

V usage is TRBV13 and J usage is TRBJ2-7; TRBD2 matches at 11 bases. Germline-derived CDR1 and CDR2 are PRHDT and FYEKMQ (reference sequence). Trimming took 5 bases from V and 7 from J; bases not matched to a gene: 7. CDR3 size: 14 residues. The CDR3 spells CASSPSGRPWEQYF. The DNA for the CDR3 is TGTGCCAGCAGCCCTAGCGGGAGGCCCTGGGAGCAGTACTTC.

This chain connects TRBV19 to TRBJ2-3; no clear D. V lost 6 bases and J 0 bases, leaving 7 bases between the germline ends. The CDR3 loop spans 13 amino acids. Germline CDR1 reads LNHDA; CDR2 reads SQIVND (reference sequence). CDR3 DNA: TGTGCCAGTAGAGGTGTCAGCACAGATACGCAGTATTTT. Amino acids: CASRGVSTDTQYF.

The table lists this clonotype with many counts. This sequence joins TRBV25-1 and TRBJ2-5; TRBD2 might be the D (6 bases). Germline loops: CDR1 MGHDK, CDR2 SYGVNS. V was cut by 2 bases and J by 5 bases, with 27 bases left in between. The CDR3 has 19 residues. The CDR3 DNA follows: TGTGCCAGCAGTGAAGAAGAGTTCGGAGGGCCCGCGGGTCTGGAGACCCAGTACTTC. It codes for CASSEEEFGGPAGLETQYF.

The chain combines TRBV24-1 with TRBJ2-7, with 7 bases lining up with TRBD1. CDR3 size: 15 residues. Trimming cost V 3 bases and J 2 bases; bases outside gene matches: 6. Germline-derived CDR1 and CDR2 are KGHDR and SFDVKD. As DNA, the CDR3 is TGTGCCACCAGTGATCCAAAGACAGGGACCTACGAGCAGTACTTC. It specifies CATSDPKTGTYEQYF.

The chain has TRBV27 and TRBJ2-5; tentative D call: TRBD1 (6 bases). The CDR3 consists of 14 residues. Trimming shortened V by 4 bases and J by 5 bases, and 14 bases separated the two germline ends. Germline CDR1 and CDR2: MNHEY and SMNVEV (reference sequence). The CDR3 here is CASSYQGLHETQYF. The CDR3 DNA reads TGTGCCAGCAGTTACCAGGGGCTTCATGAGACCCAGTACTTC.

J is TRBJ2-6 and V is TRBV6-5; 12 nucleotides line up with TRBD1. V trimming: 5 bases; J trimming: 2 bases; junction bases outside the gene matches: 7. Germline CDR1 and CDR2: MNHEY and SVGAGI. The CDR3 runs 18 residues. The CDR3: CASSTGTGGLTGANVLTF. CDR3 DNA sequence: TGTGCCAGCAGTACCGGGACAGGGGGCTTGACTGGGGCCAACGTCCTGACTTTC.

In the case of this clonotype: A much larger clone lies a single base off, so this may be a read error. The chain employs TRBV6-5 and TRBJ2-7; 8 bases fit TRBD1. Per germline, CDR1 MNHEY and CDR2 SVGAGI. This CDR3 contains 14 residues. This CDR3 reads CASTPGQDYYGQYF. CDR3 nucleotides: TGTGCCAGCACCCCGGGACAGGACTACTACGGGCAGTACTTC.

The table lists this clonotype with a few counts. This chain uses TRBV4-2 with TRBJ1-5; D is possibly TRBD1 (5 bases). The CDR3 has 15 residues. The germline V gene encodes CDR1 LGHNA and CDR2 YNFKEQ. V shed 3 bases and J shed 3 bases, with 12 bases lying between them. CDR3 nucleotides: TGTGCCAGCAGCCAGCGGGACGGCGTCAATCAGCCCCAGCATTTT. It yields the protein CASSQRDGVNQPQHF.

This clonotype was counted many times. CDR3 DNA sequence: TGTGCCAGCAGCCCATTGTATGGGACAGCGAGCTCCTACGAGCAGTACTTC. Its protein product is CASSPLYGTASSYEQYF. The V gene is TRBV6-2 or TRBV6-3, the J gene TRBJ2-7; TRBD1 matches 7 bases. The CDR3 totals 17 residues. Germline trimming cut 6 bases from V and 0 bases from J; bases unmatched to any gene: 14. Germline assignment: CDR1 MNHEY and CDR2 SVGEGT.

There are a few counts of this clonotype. The chain recombines TRBV7-9 with TRBJ1-4, with a weak D call TRBD1 (5 bases). Trimming stripped 7 bases from V and 0 bases from J, with 12 bases between. The CDR3 runs 15 residues. Germline V lookup: CDR1 SEHNR, CDR2 FQNEAQ (reference sequence). CDR3 region: CASNPSRATNEKLFF. The CDR3 DNA reads TGTGCCAGCAATCCGTCCAGGGCAACTAATGAAAAACTGTTTTTT.

There are a few counts of this clonotype. The chain joins TRBV6-5 to TRBJ2-7; 7 bases map to TRBD1. The V gene's germline CDR1 is MNHEY and CDR2 SVGAGI. The CDR3 length is 17 residues. Trimming removed 2 bases from V and 5 bases from J; junction bases left unmatched: 15. The CDR3 protein is CASSYASGHRGSHEQYF. The CDR3 DNA sequence: TGTGCCAGCAGTTACGCCTCCGGGCACAGGGGTTCCCACGAGCAGTACTTC.

The V gene is TRBV20-1, the J gene TRBJ1-1; D is unclear. The CDR3 length is 13 residues. Germline V gene lookup returns CDR1 DFQATT and CDR2 SNEGSKA (reference sequence). V shed 6 bases and J shed 5 bases, with 16 bases lying between them. The CDR3 reads CSALRGGRTEAFF. The CDR3 nucleotides are TGCAGTGCCCTGCGGGGAGGTCGGACTGAAGCTTTCTTT.

This clonotype came up many times. The gene calls are TRBV27 and TRBJ1-2, with D unresolved. CDR1 is MNHEY, CDR2 SMNVEV, per germline (reference sequence). V dropped 0 bases and J dropped 0 bases, with 11 bases sitting between them. This CDR3 is built from 16 residues. The CDR3 sequence is CASSLSPGRANYGYTF. CDR3 DNA sequence: TGTGCCAGCAGTTTATCACCAGGACGAGCTAACTATGGCTACACCTTC.

Only a few counts were recorded for this clonotype. The J gene is TRBJ2-1, the V gene TRBV10-1, with 8 bases matching TRBD1. The V gene's germline CDR1 is WNHNN and CDR2 SYGVQD (reference sequence). Trimming removed 3 bases from V and 4 bases from J; junction bases left unmatched: 5. The CDR3 covers 15 residues. This chain's CDR3 is CASSDKTGGYNEQFF. DNA for the CDR3: TGCGCCAGCAGTGATAAAACAGGGGGGTACAATGAGCAGTTCTTC.

The chain combines TRBV6-5 with TRBJ2-7; TRBD2 is a possible D gene (5 bases). The germline V gene encodes CDR1 MNHEY and CDR2 SVGAGI. This CDR3 has 13 amino acids. The V end was cut by 8 bases, the J end by 3 bases, with 14 bases between. The CDR3 reads CASRGLWNYEQYF. In DNA form, the CDR3 reads TGTGCCAGCCGAGGGCTTTGGAACTACGAGCAGTACTTC.

V is TRBV7-9 and J is TRBJ2-3, with 8 bases matching TRBD2. Looked up from germline, CDR1 is SEHNR and CDR2 is FQNEAQ (reference sequence). The ends lost 6 bases at V and 0 bases at J; junction bases unmatched: 5. The CDR3 contains 15 residues. The CDR3, as DNA: TGTGCCAGCAGAAGACTAGCGCAAAGCACAGATACGCAGTATTTT. Protein sequence: CASRRLAQSTDTQYF.

This clonotype occurred a few times. The chain uses TRBV20-1 and TRBJ2-7; no clear D. V was cut by 6 bases and J by 5 bases, with 11 bases left in between. CDR1 and CDR2 (germline): DFQATT, SNEGSKA (reference sequence). This CDR3 region has 11 residues. The CDR3 loop is CSALHWDEQYF. CDR3 in DNA: TGCAGTGCCCTTCATTGGGACGAGCAGTACTTC.